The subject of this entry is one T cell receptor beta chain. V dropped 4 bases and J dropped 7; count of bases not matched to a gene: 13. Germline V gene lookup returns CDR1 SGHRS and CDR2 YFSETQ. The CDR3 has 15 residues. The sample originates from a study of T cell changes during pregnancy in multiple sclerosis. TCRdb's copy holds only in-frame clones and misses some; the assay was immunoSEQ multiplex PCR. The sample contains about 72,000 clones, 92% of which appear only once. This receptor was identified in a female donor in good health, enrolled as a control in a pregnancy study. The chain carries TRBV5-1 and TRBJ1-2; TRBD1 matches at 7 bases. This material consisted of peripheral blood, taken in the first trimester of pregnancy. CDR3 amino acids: CASSAGTDGQGGYTF. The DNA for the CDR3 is TGCGCCAGCAGCGCAGGGACAGATGGGCAAGGTGGCTACACCTTC.